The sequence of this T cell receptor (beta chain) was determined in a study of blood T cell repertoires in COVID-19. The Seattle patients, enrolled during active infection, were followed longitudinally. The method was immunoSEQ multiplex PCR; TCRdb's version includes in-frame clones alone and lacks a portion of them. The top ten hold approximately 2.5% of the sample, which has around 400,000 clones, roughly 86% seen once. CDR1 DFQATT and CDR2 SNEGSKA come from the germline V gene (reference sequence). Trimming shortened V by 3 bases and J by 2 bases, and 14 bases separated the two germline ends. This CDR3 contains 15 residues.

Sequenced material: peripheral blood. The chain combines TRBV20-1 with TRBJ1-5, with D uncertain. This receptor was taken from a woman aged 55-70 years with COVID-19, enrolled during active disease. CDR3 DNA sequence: TGCAGTGCTAGTCATCTCGTGCAGGGCAATCAGCCCCAGCATTTT. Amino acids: CSASHLVQGNQPQHF.